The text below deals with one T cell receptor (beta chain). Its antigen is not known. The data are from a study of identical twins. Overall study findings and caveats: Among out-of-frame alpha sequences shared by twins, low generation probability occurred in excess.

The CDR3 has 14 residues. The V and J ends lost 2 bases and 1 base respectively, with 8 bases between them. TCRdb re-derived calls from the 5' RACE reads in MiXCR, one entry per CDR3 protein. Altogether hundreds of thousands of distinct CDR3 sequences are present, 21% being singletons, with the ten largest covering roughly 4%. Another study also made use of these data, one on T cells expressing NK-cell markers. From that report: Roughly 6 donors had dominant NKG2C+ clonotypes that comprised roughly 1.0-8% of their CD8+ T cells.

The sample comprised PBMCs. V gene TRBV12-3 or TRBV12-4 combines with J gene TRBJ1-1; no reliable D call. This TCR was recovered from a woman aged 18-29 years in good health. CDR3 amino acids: CASSLYLGNTEAFF. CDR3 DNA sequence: TGTGCCAGCAGTTTATATTTAGGGAACACTGAAGCTTTCTTT.